What follows are 29 T cell receptor beta chains derived from one specimen sequenced in a study of T cells in Graves' hyperthyroidism and ophthalmopathy. Amplification of TCR beta CDR3 regions was performed using RNA transcripts as template. The TCR CDR3 first-round RT-PCR relied on the HTBI primer set. In TCRdb, the multiplex PCR reads were re-called with MiXCR into one record per CDR3 protein. The sample includes approximately 400,000 distinct CDR3 sequences, about 13% seen only once; the top ten take around 21%. The sequencing input was blood. These receptors were taken from a man between 25 and 39 years old with Graves' hyperthyroidism that later progressed to Graves' ophthalmopathy.

This clonotype was detected many times. V is TRBV10-3 and J is TRBJ2-7; D is possibly TRBD2 (5 bases). Deletions cut 11 bases from V and 6 bases from J, with 14 bases between. Germline V gives CDR1 ENHRY, CDR2 SYGVKD. The CDR3 has 11 residues. This CDR3 is CASRAGLEQYF. CDR3 nucleotides: TGTGCCTCACGGGCAGGACTCGAGCAGTACTTC.

The chain carries TRBV11-2 and TRBJ2-5; D may be TRBD1 (6 bases). Germline CDR1 reads SGHAT; CDR2 reads FQNNGV. The V end was cut by 1 base, the J end by 5 bases, with 8 bases between. This CDR3 contains 13 residues. The CDR3 DNA is TGTGCCAGCAGCTTAGTGCAGGGGGAGACCCAGTACTTC. This encodes CASSLVQGETQYF.

This clonotype was found many times. This sequence joins TRBV3-1 and TRBJ2-2; D ambiguous. Germline assignment: CDR1 LGHDT and CDR2 YNNKEL (reference sequence). The CDR3 sequence is 13 residues long. Deletions cut 2 bases from V and 5 bases from J, with 6 bases between. Here the CDR3 reads CASSQSTTGELFF. The CDR3, as DNA: TGTGCCAGCAGCCAATCGACGACCGGGGAGCTGTTTTTT.

This sequence joins TRBV9 and TRBJ2-3; 8 nucleotides agree with TRBD2. The germline V gene encodes CDR1 SGDLS and CDR2 YYNGEE. This CDR3 has 15 residues. V was pared by 0 bases and J by 4 bases, with 4 bases of the junction left unmatched. CDR3 DNA: TGTGCCAGCAGCGTAGTGAGCGGGGGCGCAGATACGCAGTATTTT. It yields the protein CASSVVSGGADTQYF.

This clonotype was seen repeatedly, ten times or more. J is TRBJ2-2 and V is TRBV6-5; D is uncertain. The V and J ends lost 2 bases and 3 bases respectively, with 7 bases between them. Germline V gene data show CDR1 as MNHEY and CDR2 as SVGAGI. CDR3 size: 14 residues. DNA of the CDR3: TGTGCCAGCAGTTACCCCGGGTACACCGGGGAGCTGTTTTTT. Residues: CASSYPGYTGELFF.

This clonotype was observed many times. The chain employs TRBV10-3 and TRBJ1-1; 7 nucleotides align to TRBD1. The trim removed 2 bases at V and 5 bases at J, leaving 11 bases unmatched. The CDR3 has 16 residues. Germline CDR1 is ENHRY and CDR2 is SYGVKD. For the CDR3, the DNA is TGTGCCATCAGTGAGCCGACCAGACAGGGATGGACTGAAGCTTTCTTT. This gives the protein CAISEPTRQGWTEAFF.

The chain couples TRBV14 to TRBJ2-1; D is undetermined. Trimming stripped 1 base from V and 10 bases from J, with 8 bases between. Looked up from germline, CDR1 is SGHDN and CDR2 is FVKESK. The CDR3 runs to 12 residues. The CDR3 DNA reads as TGTGCCAGCAGCCAAGCACCAACGGAGCAGTTCTTC. This gives the protein CASSQAPTEQFF.

This rearrangement joins TRBV7-8 to TRBJ1-1; possibly TRBD1 for D (6 bases). The CDR3 runs to 15 residues. The germline V and J ends were trimmed by 1 base and 5 bases, with 14 bases remaining between them. Germline CDR1 and CDR2: SGHVS and FQNEAQ. This chain's CDR3 is CASSLDRRGNTEAFF. The CDR3 bases are TGTGCCAGCAGCTTAGATCGCAGGGGTAATACTGAAGCTTTCTTT.

This clonotype was detected a few times. V is TRBV14 and J is TRBJ1-5; no clear D. In germline, CDR1 is SGHDN, CDR2 FVKESK. V lost 5 bases and J lost 5, with 10 bases in between. The CDR3 length is 13 residues. The CDR3 coding sequence is TGTGCCAGCAGCTTGGACGGTTATCAGCCCCAGCATTTT. This sequence encodes CASSLDGYQPQHF. The whole variable domain, remainder taken from reference TRBV14 and TRBJ1-5, is EAGVTQFPSHSVIEKGQTVTLRCDPISGHDNLYWYRRVMGKEIKFLLHFVKESKQDESGMPNNRFLAERTGGTYSTLKVQPAELEDSGVYFCASSLDGYQPQHFGDGTRLSIL.

The sample holds many counts of this clonotype. The gene calls are TRBV6-1 and TRBJ2-3; a possible D gene is TRBD2 (6 bases). V lost 8 bases to trimming and J lost 0 bases, with 15 bases between them. Germline V gene sequence: CDR1 MNHNS, CDR2 SASEGT. The CDR3 sequence is 15 residues long. The CDR3 nucleotides read TGTGCCAGCGCGGGGTCAACCACTAGCACAGATACGCAGTATTTT. Amino acids: CASAGSTTSTDTQYF.

This clonotype showed up just a few times. The V gene is TRBV14, the J gene TRBJ1-1, with D hard to call. This CDR3 has 13 amino acids. Per the germline V gene, CDR1 is SGHDN and CDR2 is FVKESK. V was clipped by 2 bases and J by 5 bases, with 9 bases between them. CDR3 in DNA: TGTGCCAGCAGCCAATCCCGGGGAACTGAAGCTTTCTTT. Its translation is CASSQSRGTEAFF.

This clonotype was seen a handful of times. The chain is built from TRBV29-1 and TRBJ1-2, with no clear D. There are 15 residues in the CDR3. Germline CDR1 reads SQVTM; CDR2 reads ANQGSEA. V was pared by 1 base and J by 1 base, with 13 bases between. The chain's CDR3 is CSVEGYLTDNYGYTF. In nucleotides, the CDR3 is TGCAGCGTTGAAGGGTACTTAACAGATAACTATGGCTACACCTTC.

This clonotype was seen more than once but under ten times. The rearrangement links TRBV28 to TRBJ1-3; D is uncertain. Germline V gene data show CDR1 as MDHEN and CDR2 as SYDVKM. V was shortened by 6 bases and J by 4 bases, with 19 bases between the two germline ends. The CDR3 extends over 16 amino acids. The CDR3 DNA reads TGTGCCAGCAGGGACCGTAAACCCTGGGCGGGAAACACCATATATTTT. This encodes CASRDRKPWAGNTIYF.

This clonotype was seen more than once but under ten times. V and J are TRBV6-6 and TRBJ2-3, with 8 bases identical to TRBD2. Germline CDR1 and CDR2: MNHNY and SVGAGI (reference sequence). With 2 bases clipped from V and 2 bases from J, the junction kept 15 bases outside the gene matches. The CDR3 is 19 amino acids. The CDR3 sequence is CASSYHLGTGGRDTDTQYF. CDR3 bases: TGTGCCAGCAGTTACCATTTGGGGACGGGGGGGCGGGACACAGATACGCAGTATTTT.

This chain links TRBV24-1 with TRBJ2-2, with 9 nucleotides matching TRBD2. Germline CDR1 KGHDR, CDR2 SFDVKD. This CDR3 spans 14 amino acids. The J segment lost 4 bases and the V segment lost 6 bases, leaving 2 bases of the junction unmatched. CDR3 nucleotide sequence: TGTGCCACCAGTAGCGGGGGGCCCACCGGGGAGCTGTTTTTT. It codes for CATSSGGPTGELFF.

Of note for this clonotype: This could be a read error, since a much larger clone is one nucleotide away. The conserved closing phenylalanine or tryptophan is absent in this CDR3, likely reflecting a read error. This chain connects TRBV20-1 to TRBJ1-1, with no clear D. Per germline, CDR1 DFQATT and CDR2 SNEGSKA (reference sequence). CDR3 size: 10 residues. The V and J ends lost 3 bases and 8 bases respectively, with 7 bases between them. The CDR3: CSASMGEAFL. Written as DNA, the CDR3 is TGCAGTGCTAGTATGGGGGAAGCTTTCCTT.

This clonotype was seen many times. The chain has TRBV20-1 and TRBJ2-3; 11 bases line up with TRBD2. The J segment lost 2 bases and the V segment lost 1 base, leaving 11 bases of the junction unmatched. CDR1 and CDR2 from the germline V gene are DFQATT and SNEGSKA (reference sequence). This CDR3 region has 18 residues. CDR3 sequence reads: CSARAPTRLAGHTDTQYF. The DNA of the CDR3 is TGCAGTGCTAGAGCCCCCACCAGACTAGCGGGGCACACAGATACGCAGTATTTT.

The chain has TRBV12-3 or TRBV12-4 and TRBJ2-1; 8 bases fit TRBD1. Unmatched junction bases numbered 8, after V lost 2 bases and J lost 5 bases. The CDR3 runs 16 residues. Written as DNA, the CDR3 is TGTGCCAGCAGTTTATATGGCAGGGGGCTGGACAATGAGCAGTTCTTC. Its protein product is CASSLYGRGLDNEQFF.

The rearrangement joins TRBV6-1 to TRBJ1-5; D is perhaps TRBD1 (5 bases). This CDR3 has 16 residues. Germline lookup yields CDR1 MNHNS and CDR2 SASEGT. The V gene lost 1 base and the J gene lost 5 bases, with 15 bases spanning the gap. In DNA, the CDR3 is TGTGCCAGCAGTGAAGTGGTGGGGGACGGAGATCAGCCCCAGCATTTT. This gives the protein CASSEVVGDGDQPQHF.

This clonotype was recorded at least ten times. The J gene is TRBJ2-7, the V gene TRBV12-3 or TRBV12-4; TRBD1 is a possible D gene (5 bases). Between the trimmed V and J ends, which lost 6 bases and 2 bases, there was a span of 14 bases. The CDR3 sequence is 14 residues long. DNA for the CDR3: TGTGCCAGCAGCCAAAGGCAGGGCCCCTACGAGCAGTACTTC. Protein product: CASSQRQGPYEQYF.

This clonotype has a handful of counts. J is TRBJ1-5 and V is TRBV4-1; 7 nucleotides align to TRBD1. The junction had 18 bases not matched to a gene; V was cut back by 4 bases and J by 3 bases. The CDR3 runs 19 residues. Per germline, CDR1 MGHRA and CDR2 YSYEKL. The CDR3 sequence is CASSPHRQGGGIVNQPQHF. The CDR3 DNA reads TGCGCCAGCAGCCCGCACCGACAGGGTGGGGGCATCGTCAATCAGCCCCAGCATTTT.

This clonotype was counted between two and nine times. The gene calls are TRBV28 and TRBJ2-3; TRBD2 matches at 8 bases. CDR1 and CDR2 (germline): MDHEN, SYDVKM. The CDR3 totals 18 residues. V was pared by 2 bases and J by 1 base, with 11 bases of the junction left unmatched. CDR3 nucleotide sequence: TGTGCCAGCAGTTTAACGTTAGCGGGGCCTCGGGGCACAGATACGCAGTATTTT. Protein sequence: CASSLTLAGPRGTDTQYF.

This clonotype was recorded at least ten times. The chain couples TRBV28 to TRBJ2-2; D is unclear. V lost 0 bases and J lost 2, with 10 bases in between. Germline CDR1 and CDR2: MDHEN and SYDVKM. CDR3 length: 16 amino acids. The CDR3 loop reads CASSLWGRFNTGELFF. Here the CDR3 DNA reads TGTGCCAGCAGTTTATGGGGCAGGTTTAACACCGGGGAGCTGTTTTTT.

This clonotype occurred a few times. The rearrangement uses TRBV6-1 and TRBJ1-2; D gene unclear. This CDR3 is 14 amino acids long. CDR1 is MNHNS, CDR2 SASEGT, per germline. Trimming removed 2 bases from V and 4 bases from J, with 11 bases in between. The CDR3 sequence: CASSESDPLYGYTF. The CDR3 DNA follows: TGTGCCAGCAGTGAATCCGACCCCCTCTATGGCTACACCTTC.

The chain joins TRBV3-1 to TRBJ2-2; a possible D gene is TRBD1 (5 bases). CDR3 size: 15 residues. The germline V gene encodes CDR1 LGHDT and CDR2 YNNKEL (reference sequence). The V end lost 5 bases, the J end lost 7 bases, and 17 bases lay between the germline ends. CDR3 coding DNA: TGTGCCAGCAGCTCTTCGGCCCAGGGCGGCGGGGAGCTGTTTTTT. Encoded protein: CASSSSAQGGGELFF.

This clonotype was seen repeatedly, ten times or more. This chain connects TRBV7-9 to TRBJ2-7; tentative D call: TRBD2 (5 bases). Trimming shortened V by 5 bases and J by 4 bases, and 15 bases separated the two germline ends. Germline V gene lookup returns CDR1 SEHNR and CDR2 FQNEAQ (reference sequence). CDR3 length: 14 amino acids. Here the CDR3 reads CASSQGGGPYEQYF. For the CDR3, the DNA is TGTGCCAGCAGCCAAGGCGGAGGACCTTACGAGCAGTACTTC.

This clonotype was counted a few times. This chain uses TRBV7-2 with TRBJ1-6, with TRBD1 as a possible D gene (6 bases). The V gene's germline CDR1 is SGHTA and CDR2 FQGNSA. CDR3 size: 12 residues. Trimming stripped 10 bases from V and 10 bases from J, with 14 bases between. CDR3 sequence: CAIAGAGSPLHF. The CDR3 region has the DNA TGTGCCATCGCAGGGGCTGGGTCACCCCTCCACTTT.

About this clonotype itself: One junction end does not reproduce the germline sequence, and a read error may be involved. The V gene is TRBV6-1, the J gene TRBJ2-2; 13 nucleotides agree with TRBD2. Germline CDR1 and CDR2: MNHNS and SASEGT. The CDR3 is made up of 16 amino acids. The CDR3 is CASSDRLAGGTGEMFF. CDR3 DNA: TGTGCCAGCAGTGACAGACTAGCGGGGGGCACCGGGGAGATGTTTTTT.

The table lists this clonotype with many counts. The chain combines TRBV7-9 with TRBJ2-5; 9 bases are shared with TRBD1. Germline V CDR1 and CDR2: SEHNR, FQNEAQ (reference sequence). This CDR3 is 18 amino acids long. Germline trimming cut 3 bases from V and 3 bases from J; bases unmatched to any gene: 14. The CDR3 region has the DNA TGTGCCAGCAGCTTTCGGACAGGGGTCGCTATCCCCGAAGAGACCCAGTACTTC. Protein sequence: CASSFRTGVAIPEETQYF.